One sample yielded the 3 T cell receptor beta chains listed below, sequenced in a study of graft-versus-host responses after intestinal transplantation. TCRdb's table, derived via immunoSEQ multiplex PCR, lists solely in-frame clones and lacks some. The data hold fewer than 25,000 clones, with 80% to 90% observed a single time. This material consisted of PBMCs, taken roughly 68 weeks after intestinal transplant. Source of these receptors: a human patient who received an intestinal transplant, so some T cells may come from the graft donor.

The rearrangement joins TRBV28 to TRBJ2-3; maybe TRBD1 (6 bases). Deletions cut 4 bases from V and 4 bases from J, with 21 bases between. CDR3 length equals 17 residues. Looked up from germline, CDR1 is MDHEN and CDR2 is SYDVKM. The CDR3 DNA follows: TGTGCCAGCAGTTCGTTCGCACAGGGTGGTTCAGCAGATACGCAGTATTTT. Translating gives CASSSFAQGGSADTQYF.

This clone was picked up a small number of times. The chain carries TRBV5-6 and TRBJ1-5; D uncertain. This CDR3 is built from 15 residues. V was clipped by 0 bases and J by 4 bases, with 11 bases between them. The V gene's germline CDR1 is SGHDT and CDR2 YYEEEE. The CDR3 here is CASSLAGTPNQPQHF. The CDR3 nucleotides read TGTGCCAGCAGCTTGGCCGGAACACCGAATCAGCCCCAGCATTTT.

CDR3 loop: CASRLNRAEQYF. The CDR3 DNA reads as TGTGCCAGCAGATTAAACAGGGCCGAGCAGTACTTC. V and J are TRBV2 and TRBJ2-7; possibly TRBD1 for D (6 bases). Germline-derived CDR1 and CDR2 are SNHLY and FYNNEI. V was trimmed by 6 bases and J by 6 bases, leaving 12 bases between them. The CDR3 loop spans 12 amino acids.